This entry lists 3 T cell receptor beta chains sequenced from one sample in a study of blood T cells in healthy people across ages. Alongside a J-beta primer mix, a sample-barcoded 5' primer served in a second PCR lasting about 7 to 12 cycles. Each CDR3 protein is one row after TCRdb ran MiXCR on the 5' RACE reads. The table lists 1.5 million to 2 million distinct CDR3 sequences, about 50% of them singletons, with 2.1% in the top ten. Sequenced sample: blood. Receptor source: a woman aged 35 to 49 in good health.

This clonotype showed up just a few times. The chain recombines TRBV4-3 with TRBJ2-1, with no clear D. This CDR3 contains 13 residues. V dropped 0 bases and J dropped 10 bases, with 10 bases sitting between them. Per germline, CDR1 LGHNA and CDR2 YSLEER. CDR3 protein: CASSQELPREQFF. In DNA, the CDR3 is TGCGCCAGCAGCCAAGAACTCCCTCGGGAGCAGTTCTTC.

The chain links TRBV5-5 to TRBJ2-1, with D possibly matching TRBD1 (5 bases). In germline, CDR1 is SGHKS, CDR2 YYEKEE (reference sequence). The CDR3 extends over 15 amino acids. The germline V and J ends were trimmed by 2 bases and 7 bases, with 16 bases remaining between them. The CDR3 is CASSFEGAMVNEQFF. CDR3 nucleotides: TGTGCCAGCAGCTTCGAAGGGGCGATGGTGAATGAGCAGTTCTTC.

This clonotype was found once. The chain is built from TRBV15 and TRBJ1-4, with unresolved D. Per the germline V gene, CDR1 is LNHNV and CDR2 is YYDKDF (reference sequence). The CDR3 extends over 15 amino acids. V lost 1 base and J lost 2, with 8 bases in between. CDR3 in DNA: TGTGCCACCAGCAGAGGGTCGGCGACTAATGAAAAACTGTTTTTT. Translated: CATSRGSATNEKLFF.